The sequence of this T cell receptor beta chain was determined in a study of control samples from healthy donors and cancer patients. The CDR3 loop spans 12 amino acids. Per germline, CDR1 LGHNT and CDR2 FRNRAP. V lost 0 bases and J 9 bases, leaving 6 bases between the germline ends. The table came from immunoSEQ multiplex PCR; TCRdb's copy has only in-frame clones and leaves some out. Of around 200,000 clones listed, about 93% were seen once; the top ten hold 1.5%. Source material: blood. This clonotype originated in a man aged 45-60 years in good health. The chain carries TRBV12-5 and TRBJ2-1, with D uncertain. CDR3 residues: CASGLVWGEQFF. CDR3 DNA: TGTGCTAGTGGTTTGGTATGGGGTGAGCAGTTCTTC.